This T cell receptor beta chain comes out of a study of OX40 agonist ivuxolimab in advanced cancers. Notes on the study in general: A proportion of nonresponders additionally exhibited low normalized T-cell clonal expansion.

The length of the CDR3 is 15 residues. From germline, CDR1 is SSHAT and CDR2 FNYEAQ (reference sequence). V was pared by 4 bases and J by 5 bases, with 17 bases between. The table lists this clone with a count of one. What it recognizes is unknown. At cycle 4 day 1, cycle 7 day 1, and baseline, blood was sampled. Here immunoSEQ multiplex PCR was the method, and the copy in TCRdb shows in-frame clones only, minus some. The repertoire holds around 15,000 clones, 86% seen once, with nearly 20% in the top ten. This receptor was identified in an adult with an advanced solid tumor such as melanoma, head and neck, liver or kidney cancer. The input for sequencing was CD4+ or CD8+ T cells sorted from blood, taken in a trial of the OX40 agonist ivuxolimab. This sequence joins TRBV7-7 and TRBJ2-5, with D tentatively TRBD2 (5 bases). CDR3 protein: CASSSDGVPGETQYF. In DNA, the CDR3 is TGTGCCAGCAGCTCAGACGGGGTCCCTGGGGAGACCCAGTACTTC.